This entry concerns a single T cell receptor beta chain. The data were taken from a study of OX40 agonist ivuxolimab in advanced cancers. Libraries were prepared by immunoSEQ multiplex PCR; TCRdb keeps only in-frame clonotypes and omits some of them. The table shows 45,000 to 60,000 clones, with 87% occurring only once. Germline CDR1 ENHRY, CDR2 SYGVKD. Germline trimming cut 1 base from V and 2 bases from J; bases unmatched to any gene: 9. The CDR3 extends over 17 amino acids. This clonotype was obtained from an adult with an advanced solid tumor such as melanoma, head and neck, liver or kidney cancer. This chain connects TRBV10-3 to TRBJ2-5; 8 nucleotides align to TRBD2. The sample consisted of CD4+ or CD8+ T cells sorted from blood, taken in a trial of the OX40 agonist ivuxolimab. In nucleotides, the CDR3 is TGTGCCATCAGTGAGTTAGAAGCGGGAGTGGGGCAAGAGACCCAGTACTTC. Translated, it gives CAISELEAGVGQETQYF.